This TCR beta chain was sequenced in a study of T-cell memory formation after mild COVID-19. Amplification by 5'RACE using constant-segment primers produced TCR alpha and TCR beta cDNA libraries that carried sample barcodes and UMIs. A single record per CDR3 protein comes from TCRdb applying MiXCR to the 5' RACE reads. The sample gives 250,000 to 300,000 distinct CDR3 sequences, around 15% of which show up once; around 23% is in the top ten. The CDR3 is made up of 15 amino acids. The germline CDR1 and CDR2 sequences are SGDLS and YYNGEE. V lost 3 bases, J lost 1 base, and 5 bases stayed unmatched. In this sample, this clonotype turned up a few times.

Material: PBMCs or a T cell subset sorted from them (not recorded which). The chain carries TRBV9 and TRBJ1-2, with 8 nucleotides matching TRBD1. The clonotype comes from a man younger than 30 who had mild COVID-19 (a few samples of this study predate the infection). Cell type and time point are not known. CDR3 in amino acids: CASSGGTGDNYGYTF. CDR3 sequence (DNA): TGTGCCAGCAGCGGCGGGACAGGAGATAACTATGGCTACACCTTC.